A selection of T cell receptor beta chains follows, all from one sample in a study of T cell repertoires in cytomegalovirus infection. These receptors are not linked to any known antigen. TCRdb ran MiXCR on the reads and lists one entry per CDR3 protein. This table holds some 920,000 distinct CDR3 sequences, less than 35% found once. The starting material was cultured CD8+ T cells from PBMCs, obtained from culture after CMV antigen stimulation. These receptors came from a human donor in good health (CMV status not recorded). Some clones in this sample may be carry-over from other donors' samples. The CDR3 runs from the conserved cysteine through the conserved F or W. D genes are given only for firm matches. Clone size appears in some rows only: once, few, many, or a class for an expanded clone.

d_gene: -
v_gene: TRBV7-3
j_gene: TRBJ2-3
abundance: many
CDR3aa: CASSLANRATQYF
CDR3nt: TGTGCCAGCAGCTTAGCGAACAGGGCTACGCAGTATTTT

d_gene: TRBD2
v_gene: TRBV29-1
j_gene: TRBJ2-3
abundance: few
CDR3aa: CSVELLAGGPGDTQYF
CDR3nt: TGCAGCGTTGAACTACTAGCGGGGGGGCCTGGGGATACGCAGTATTTT

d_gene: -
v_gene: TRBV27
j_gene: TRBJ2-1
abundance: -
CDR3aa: CASSPARRSNEQFF
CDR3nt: TGTGCCAGCAGTCCCGCGCGCCGTAGCAATGAGCAGTTCTTC

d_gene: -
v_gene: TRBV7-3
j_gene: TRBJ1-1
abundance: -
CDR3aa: CASSLKPGVNTEAFF
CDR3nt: TGTGCCAGCAGCTTAAAGCCGGGGGTGAACACTGAAGCTTTCTTT

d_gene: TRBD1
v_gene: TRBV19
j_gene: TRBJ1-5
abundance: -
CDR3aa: CASSARQGTQPQHF
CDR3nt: TGTGCCAGTAGTGCCCGACAGGGTACCCAGCCCCAGCATTTT

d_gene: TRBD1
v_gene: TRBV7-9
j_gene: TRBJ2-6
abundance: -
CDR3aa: CASSSRDSGQPVGANVLTF
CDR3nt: TGTGCCAGCAGCTCACGGGACAGTGGGCAGCCGGTTGGGGCCAACGTCCTGACTTTC

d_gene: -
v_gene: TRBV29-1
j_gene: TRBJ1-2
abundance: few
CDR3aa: CSVDSGGRSYTF
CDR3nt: TGCAGCGTTGACTCCGGGGGCAGGAGCTACACCTTC

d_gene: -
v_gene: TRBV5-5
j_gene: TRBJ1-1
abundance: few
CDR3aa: CASSLTPGGSTEAFF
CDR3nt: TGTGCCAGCAGCCTCACACCCGGGGGGAGCACTGAAGCTTTCTTT

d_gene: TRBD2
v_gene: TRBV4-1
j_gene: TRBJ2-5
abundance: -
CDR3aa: CASSQVGLAQETQYF
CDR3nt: TGCGCCAGCAGCCAAGTTGGACTAGCACAAGAGACCCAGTACTTC

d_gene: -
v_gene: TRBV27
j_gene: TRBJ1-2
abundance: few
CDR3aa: CASSLSAGGGINYGYTF
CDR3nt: TGTGCCAGCAGTTTGTCCGCGGGAGGGGGTATTAACTATGGCTACACCTTC

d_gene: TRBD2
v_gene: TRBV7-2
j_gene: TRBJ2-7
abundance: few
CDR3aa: CASSSGSLFYEQYF
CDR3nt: TGTGCCAGCAGCAGCGGGAGTCTTTTCTACGAGCAGTACTTC

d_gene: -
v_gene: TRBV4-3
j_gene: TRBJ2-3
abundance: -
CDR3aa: CASSQLDGTDTQYF
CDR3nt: TGCGCCAGCAGCCAACTAGACGGCACAGATACGCAGTATTTT

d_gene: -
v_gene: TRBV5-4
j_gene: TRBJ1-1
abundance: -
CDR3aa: CASSLDWGIYTEAFF
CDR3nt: TGTGCCAGCAGCTTGGATTGGGGGATTTACACTGAAGCTTTCTTT

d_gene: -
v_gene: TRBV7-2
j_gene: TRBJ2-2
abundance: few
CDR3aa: CASSAYKNTGELFF
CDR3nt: TGTGCCAGCAGCGCCTACAAGAACACCGGGGAGCTGTTTTTT

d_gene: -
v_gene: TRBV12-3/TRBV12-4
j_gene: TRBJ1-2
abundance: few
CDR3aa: CASSFQTPPLPLFYGYTF
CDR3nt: TGTGCCAGCAGTTTCCAGACTCCGCCGCTTCCTTTATTCTATGGCTACACCTTC

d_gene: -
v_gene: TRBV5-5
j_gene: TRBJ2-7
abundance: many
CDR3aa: CASSVRQSNALFEQYF
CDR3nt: TGTGCCAGCAGCGTACGACAGAGCAACGCTTTGTTCGAGCAGTACTTC

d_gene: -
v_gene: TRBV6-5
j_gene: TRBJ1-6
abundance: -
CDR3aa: CASRYLGRRPNSPLHF
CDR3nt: TGTGCCAGCAGGTACCTGGGGAGACGGCCAAATTCACCCCTCCACTTT

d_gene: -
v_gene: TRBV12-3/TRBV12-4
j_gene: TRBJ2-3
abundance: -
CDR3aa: CASSPSEVTARFGTDTQYF
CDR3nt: TGTGCCAGCAGTCCCTCCGAGGTGACAGCCCGTTTCGGCACAGATACGCAGTATTTT

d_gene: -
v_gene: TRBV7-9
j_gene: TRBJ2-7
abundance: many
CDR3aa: CASSRRWGTNYYEQYF
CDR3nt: TGTGCCAGCAGCCGCAGGTGGGGGACAAATTACTACGAGCAGTACTTC

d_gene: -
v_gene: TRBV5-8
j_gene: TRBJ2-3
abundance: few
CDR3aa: CASTSPREWSTDTQYF
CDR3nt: TGTGCCAGCACCTCCCCCAGAGAGTGGAGCACAGATACGCAGTATTTT

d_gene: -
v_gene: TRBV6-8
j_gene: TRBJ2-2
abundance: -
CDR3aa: CASSYSKTGYPGELFF
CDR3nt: TGTGCCAGCAGTTACTCGAAAACAGGGTACCCCGGGGAGCTGTTTTTT

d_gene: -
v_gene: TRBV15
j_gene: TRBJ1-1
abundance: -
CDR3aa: CATSRGGVDTEAFF
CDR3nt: TGTGCCACCAGCAGAGGCGGGGTCGACACTGAAGCTTTCTTT

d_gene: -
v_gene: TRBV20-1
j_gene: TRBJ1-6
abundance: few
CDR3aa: CSARVTGTEDNSPLHF
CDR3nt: TGCAGTGCTAGAGTCACCGGGACGGAAGATAATTCACCCCTCCACTTT

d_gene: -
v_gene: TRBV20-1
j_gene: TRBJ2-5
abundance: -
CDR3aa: CSAMGDGETQYF
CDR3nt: TGCAGTGCTATGGGGGACGGGGAGACCCAGTACTTC

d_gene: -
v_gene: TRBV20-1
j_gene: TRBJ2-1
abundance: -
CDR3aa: CSAPGYRGFYNEQFF
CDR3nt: TGCAGTGCGCCCGGCTATAGGGGGTTCTACAATGAGCAGTTCTTC

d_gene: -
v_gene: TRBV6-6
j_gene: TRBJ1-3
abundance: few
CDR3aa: CASSYSRQSSGNTIYF
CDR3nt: TGTGCCAGCAGTTACTCGAGACAGTCCTCTGGAAACACCATATATTTT

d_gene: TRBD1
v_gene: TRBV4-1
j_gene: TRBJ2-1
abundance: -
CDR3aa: CASSLRWDRGYNEQFF
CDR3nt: TGCGCCAGCAGCCTCCGGTGGGACAGGGGTTACAATGAGCAGTTCTTC

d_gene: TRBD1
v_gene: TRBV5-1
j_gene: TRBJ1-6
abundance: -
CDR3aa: CASSKTGGLYNSPLHF
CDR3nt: TGCGCCAGCAGCAAGACAGGGGGCTTGTATAATTCACCCCTCCACTTT

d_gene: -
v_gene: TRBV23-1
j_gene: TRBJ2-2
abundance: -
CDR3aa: CASSQSKGMNTGELFF
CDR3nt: TGCGCCAGCAGTCAATCGAAGGGGATGAACACCGGGGAGCTGTTTTTT

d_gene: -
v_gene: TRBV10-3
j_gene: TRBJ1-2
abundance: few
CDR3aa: CAIREDTIYGYTF
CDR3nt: TGTGCCATCAGGGAAGACACTATCTATGGCTACACCTTC

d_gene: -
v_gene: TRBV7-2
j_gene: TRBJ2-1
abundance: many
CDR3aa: CASSFRLGGLPSYNEQFF
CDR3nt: TGTGCCAGCAGCTTCCGATTGGGAGGACTCCCCTCCTACAATGAGCAGTTCTTC